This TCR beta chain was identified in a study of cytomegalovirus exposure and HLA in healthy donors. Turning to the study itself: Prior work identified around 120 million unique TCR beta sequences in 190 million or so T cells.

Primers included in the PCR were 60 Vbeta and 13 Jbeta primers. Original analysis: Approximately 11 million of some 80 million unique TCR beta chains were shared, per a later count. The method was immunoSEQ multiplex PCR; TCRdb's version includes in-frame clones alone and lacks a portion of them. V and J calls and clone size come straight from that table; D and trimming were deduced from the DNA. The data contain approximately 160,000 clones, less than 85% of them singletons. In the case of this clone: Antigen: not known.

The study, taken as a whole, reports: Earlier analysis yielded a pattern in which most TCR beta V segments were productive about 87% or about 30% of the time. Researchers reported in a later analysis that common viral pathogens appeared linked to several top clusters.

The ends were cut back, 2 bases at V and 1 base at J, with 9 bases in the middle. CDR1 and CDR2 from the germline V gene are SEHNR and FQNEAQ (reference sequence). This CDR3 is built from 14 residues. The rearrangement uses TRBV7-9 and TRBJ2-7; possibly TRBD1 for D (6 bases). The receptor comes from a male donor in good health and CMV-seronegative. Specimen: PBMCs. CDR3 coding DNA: TGTGCCAGCAGCTTATTAACAGGGTCCTACGAGCAGTACTTC. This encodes CASSLLTGSYEQYF.